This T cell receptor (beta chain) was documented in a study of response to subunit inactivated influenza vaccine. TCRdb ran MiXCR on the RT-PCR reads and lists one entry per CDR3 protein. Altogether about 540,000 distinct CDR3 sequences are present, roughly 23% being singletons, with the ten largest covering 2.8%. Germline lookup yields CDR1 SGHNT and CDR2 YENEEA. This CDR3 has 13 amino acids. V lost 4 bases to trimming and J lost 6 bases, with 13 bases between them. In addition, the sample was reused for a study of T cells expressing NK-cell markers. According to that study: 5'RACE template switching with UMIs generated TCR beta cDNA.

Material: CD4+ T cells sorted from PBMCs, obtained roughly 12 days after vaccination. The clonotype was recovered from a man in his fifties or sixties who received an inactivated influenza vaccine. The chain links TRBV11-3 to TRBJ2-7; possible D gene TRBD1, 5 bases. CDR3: CASSYNQGLEQYF. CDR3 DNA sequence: TGTGCCAGCAGCTACAATCAGGGTCTCGAGCAGTACTTC.